This T cell receptor beta chain was identified during a study of CD8 T cells in Susac syndrome. RNA was extracted with the RNeasy kit, and a quantity of roughly 0.5 to 1 ug was reverse transcribed using random hexamers. The method of amplification for TCR beta CDR3 was immunoSEQ multiplex PCR, covering 54 Vbeta and 13 Jbeta. A single record per CDR3 protein comes from TCRdb applying MiXCR to the immunoSEQ multiplex PCR reads. The data show around 100,000 distinct CDR3 sequences, around 95% seen once. Trimming took off 0 bases at V and 0 bases at J, with 7 bases between the two ends. The CDR3 has 14 amino acids. The V gene's germline CDR1 is SGDLS and CDR2 YYNGEE.

The chain employs TRBV9 and TRBJ2-7; D call uncertain. The sequence was collected from a human donor with Susac syndrome. Input material: CD8+ T cells from PBMCs. In DNA form, the CDR3 reads TGTGCCAGCAGCGTAGATAGCATCTCCTACGAGCAGTACTTC. Translated, it gives CASSVDSISYEQYF.